What follows are 28 T cell receptor beta chains derived from one specimen sequenced in a study of blood T cell repertoires in COVID-19. Data came from immunoSEQ multiplex PCR; TCRdb stores just in-frame clones and leaves some out. The sample includes some 510,000 clones, over 75% of them seen just once. Material for sequencing was PBMCs or T cells enriched from blood (not recorded which). The receptor set was obtained from a woman in her forties who had recovered from COVID-19.

V and J are TRBV9 and TRBJ2-5; 8 nucleotides agree with TRBD1. Germline V gene lookup returns CDR1 SGDLS and CDR2 YYNGEE. Losses at the gene ends were 1 base for V and 1 base for J; bases not matched to a gene: 0. The CDR3 is 14 amino acids. The CDR3 here is CASSVQGAQETQYF. CDR3 DNA: TGTGCCAGCAGCGTACAGGGGGCCCAAGAGACCCAGTACTTC.

The chain combines TRBV5-1 with TRBJ2-3, with D perhaps TRBD2 (5 bases). The CDR3 sequence is 15 residues long. Looked up from germline, CDR1 is SGHRS and CDR2 is YFSETQ. V dropped 4 bases and J dropped 0 bases, with 12 bases sitting between them. Written as DNA, the CDR3 is TGCGCCAGCAGCCTGGCCCGGGGTAGCACAGATACGCAGTATTTT. This gives the protein CASSLARGSTDTQYF.

V and J are TRBV9 and TRBJ1-2; D is perhaps TRBD1 (6 bases). Trimming took off 5 bases at V and 6 bases at J, with 26 bases between the two ends. Germline assignment: CDR1 SGDLS and CDR2 YYNGEE. This CDR3 spans 17 amino acids. The CDR3 is CASRKAGGQVGSDGYTF. Written as DNA, the CDR3 is TGTGCCAGCAGAAAAGCCGGGGGGCAGGTCGGGTCGGATGGCTACACCTTC.

This clone was counted many times. The chain employs TRBV19 and TRBJ1-5, with D possibly being TRBD1 (5 bases). The V and J ends lost 9 bases and 0 bases respectively, with 12 bases between them. Germline CDR1 is LNHDA and CDR2 is SQIVND (reference sequence). The CDR3 spans 14 residues. The CDR3 here is CASLAGVSNQPQHF. CDR3 in DNA: TGTGCCAGCCTAGCGGGGGTTAGCAATCAGCCCCAGCATTTT.

V and J are TRBV18 and TRBJ1-1; 8 bases agree with TRBD1. CDR1 is KGHSH, CDR2 LQKENI, per germline. Trimming took 0 bases from V and 3 from J; bases not matched to a gene: 6. The CDR3 has 16 amino acids. CDR3 nucleotide sequence: TGTGCCAGCTCACCACCCGGCAGGGGGCGCGACACTGAAGCTTTCTTT. Residues: CASSPPGRGRDTEAFF.

The V gene is TRBV18, the J gene TRBJ1-3; 12 bases are shared with TRBD1. The germline gives CDR1 KGHSH, CDR2 LQKENI. CDR3 length equals 20 residues. V lost 3 bases to trimming and J lost 0 bases; unmatched junction nucleotides: 12. CDR3 loop: CASSPFVGQGAPSSGNTIYF. The CDR3 coding sequence is TGTGCCAGCTCACCGTTTGTGGGACAGGGGGCGCCCAGCTCTGGAAACACCATATATTTT.

The J gene is TRBJ2-2, the V gene TRBV12-3 or TRBV12-4; weak D call: TRBD2 (6 bases). The V end was cut by 3 bases, the J end by 6 bases, with 8 bases between. The CDR3 has 13 residues. CDR3 sequence (DNA): TGTGCCAGCAGTTTGGAGGGCCCCGGGGAGCTGTTTTTT. This gives the protein CASSLEGPGELFF.

In DNA form, the CDR3 reads TGTGCCAGCAGCCCGGGACAGCTCACAGATACGCAGTATTTT. Its translation: CASSPGQLTDTQYF. V and J are TRBV5-4 and TRBJ2-3, with TRBD1 matching 7 bases. The CDR3 covers 14 residues. Germline-derived CDR1 and CDR2 are SGHNT and YYREEE (reference sequence). V shed 4 bases, J shed 2 bases, and the junction held 4 bases outside the gene matches. Using reference TRBV5-4 and TRBJ2-3 for the parts outside the CDR3, the full variable domain is ETGVTQSPTHLIKTRGQQVTLRCSSQSGHNTVSWYQQALGQGPQFIFQYYREEENGRGNFPPRFSGLQFPNYSSELNVNALELDDSALYLCASSPGQLTDTQYFGPGTRLTVL.

The genes are TRBV19 and TRBJ1-1; D might be TRBD1 (6 bases). Per germline, CDR1 LNHDA and CDR2 SQIVND (reference sequence). The CDR3 has 13 residues. V was pared by 6 bases and J by 4 bases, with 12 bases between. This CDR3 is CASSPGQTTEAFF. The CDR3 nucleotides read TGTGCCAGTAGCCCAGGACAGACCACTGAAGCTTTCTTT.

The chain joins TRBV5-1 to TRBJ1-2; D is possibly TRBD1 (5 bases). V dropped 0 bases and J dropped 0 bases, with 12 bases sitting between them. Germline-derived CDR1 and CDR2 are SGHRS and YFSETQ. The CDR3 consists of 16 residues. The chain's CDR3 is CASSLETGQANYGYTF. In DNA, the CDR3 is TGCGCCAGCAGCTTGGAAACAGGACAAGCTAACTATGGCTACACCTTC.

V usage is TRBV19 and J usage is TRBJ1-2; perhaps TRBD1 as D (5 bases). Deletions cut 3 bases from V and 8 bases from J, with 19 bases between. Germline V gives CDR1 LNHDA, CDR2 SQIVND (reference sequence). The CDR3 extends over 15 amino acids. This CDR3 reads CASSMIGARKGGYTF. As DNA, the CDR3 is TGTGCCAGTAGTATGATTGGGGCCAGAAAAGGCGGCTACACCTTC.

The chain recombines TRBV28 with TRBJ1-2, with a weak D call TRBD1 (5 bases). V lost 5 bases, J lost 8 bases, and 15 bases lay in between. Germline-derived CDR1 and CDR2 are MDHEN and SYDVKM. CDR3 length: 13 residues. CDR3 region: CASSPRGRGGYTF. CDR3 bases: TGTGCCAGCAGTCCCCGAGGTAGGGGCGGCTACACCTTC.

The rearrangement uses TRBV4-3 and TRBJ2-2; 9 bases align to TRBD2. Germline V gives CDR1 LGHNA, CDR2 YSLEER. The junction had 1 base not matched to a gene; V was cut back by 11 bases and J by 3 bases. The CDR3 length is 12 residues. The CDR3 region is CAAGGDTGELFF. CDR3 nucleotides: TGCGCCGCGGGGGGGGACACCGGGGAGCTGTTTTTT.

J is TRBJ2-6 and V is TRBV18; D remains ambiguous. Trimming removed 3 bases at V and 4 bases at J, with 19 bases between. The CDR3 totals 18 residues. Looked up from germline, CDR1 is KGHSH and CDR2 is LQKENI. The CDR3 DNA reads TGTGCCAGCTCACCCTTAACACCCTCAGTTACGGGGGCCAACGTCCTGACTTTC. This codes for CASSPLTPSVTGANVLTF.

The V and J genes are TRBV25-1 and TRBJ1-3, with D perhaps TRBD1 (6 bases). The CDR3 contains 16 residues. The germline V gene encodes CDR1 MGHDK and CDR2 SYGVNS. V dropped 2 bases and J dropped 0 bases, with 11 bases sitting between them. This chain's CDR3 is CASSEPGHVSGNTIYF. The CDR3 nucleotides are TGTGCCAGCAGTGAACCGGGACACGTCTCTGGAAACACCATATATTTT.

The V and J genes are TRBV5-8 and TRBJ2-7, with 9 bases aligning to TRBD1. This CDR3 is 15 amino acids long. Per germline, CDR1 SGHTS and CDR2 YDEGEE. V gave up 4 bases and J gave up 2 bases; unmatched junction bases: 7. The CDR3 region has the DNA TGTGCCAGCAGCCCGTCCGGGACAGGGACCTACGAGCAGTACTTC. Its translation: CASSPSGTGTYEQYF.

The chain employs TRBV11-2 and TRBJ1-3; a weak D match, TRBD1 (6 bases). The ends were cut back, 0 bases at V and 1 base at J, with 7 bases in the middle. The CDR3 contains 15 residues. CDR1 and CDR2 (germline): SGHAT, FQNNGV. CDR3 in amino acids: CASSLDRGSGNTIYF. CDR3 nucleotides: TGTGCCAGCAGCTTAGACAGGGGTTCTGGAAACACCATATATTTT.

The chain is built from TRBV5-1 and TRBJ2-7, with TRBD1 identical over 9 bases. Unmatched junction bases numbered 7, after V lost 3 bases and J lost 6 bases. Per germline, CDR1 SGHRS and CDR2 YFSETQ. This CDR3 has 14 residues. CDR3 sequence: CASSYGTGSREQYF. The CDR3 DNA reads TGCGCCAGCAGCTATGGGACAGGGTCTCGCGAGCAGTACTTC.

The chain employs TRBV4-2 and TRBJ2-1, with D uncertain. V was cut by 3 bases and J by 4 bases, with 13 bases left in between. Per the germline V gene, CDR1 is LGHNA and CDR2 is YNFKEQ. CDR3 size: 15 residues. The CDR3 here is CASSQSGTGYNEQFF. CDR3 bases: TGTGCCAGCAGCCAGTCCGGTACGGGTTACAATGAGCAGTTCTTC.

The V call is TRBV30, the J call TRBJ1-1; D is unresolved. Germline CDR1 reads GTSNPN; CDR2 reads SVGIG (reference sequence). Deletions cut 5 bases from V and 3 bases from J, with 13 bases between. CDR3 length: 13 amino acids. In DNA, the CDR3 is TGTGCCTGGTCGAGCCTAGCGGACACTGAAGCTTTCTTT. It encodes CAWSSLADTEAFF.

The chain is built from TRBV7-2 and TRBJ1-2; TRBD1 matches at 7 bases. The V gene's germline CDR1 is SGHTA and CDR2 FQGNSA. J lost 3 bases, V lost 7 bases, and 8 bases had no gene match. This CDR3 region has 14 residues. The CDR3 region has the DNA TGTGCCAGCACTCCAGGGACAGCCCACTATGGCTACACCTTC. This gives the protein CASTPGTAHYGYTF. Full variable domain (missing parts from reference TRBV7-2 and TRBJ1-2): GAGVSQSPSNKVTEKGKDVELRCDPISGHTALYWYRQSLGQGLEFLIYFQGNSAPDKSGLPSDRFSAERTGGSVSTLTIQRTQQEDSAVYLCASTPGTAHYGYTFGSGTRLTVV.

The chain has TRBV5-1 and TRBJ2-1; 12 bases match TRBD2. The CDR3 has 15 amino acids. Germline V gives CDR1 SGHRS, CDR2 YFSETQ. Trimming at V came to 4 bases and at J to 6 bases, leaving 5 bases not matched to a gene. The CDR3 DNA follows: TGCGCCAGCAGCCCACTAGCGGGAGGTGCCAATGAGCAGTTCTTC. The encoded protein is CASSPLAGGANEQFF.

This clone was seen a handful of times. The V and J genes are TRBV5-5 and TRBJ1-4; D might be TRBD1 (6 bases). Germline-derived CDR1 and CDR2 are SGHKS and YYEKEE (reference sequence). The CDR3 spans 14 residues. The V and J ends lost 4 bases and 5 bases respectively, with 12 bases between them. The CDR3: CASSPTGMNEKLFF. The CDR3 DNA reads TGTGCCAGCAGCCCCACAGGGATGAATGAAAAACTGTTTTTT.

The chain has TRBV7-2 and TRBJ2-5; D remains unclear. The CDR3 is made up of 13 amino acids. V was cut by 2 bases and J by 5 bases, with 9 bases left in between. Germline-derived CDR1 and CDR2 are SGHTA and FQGNSA. The CDR3 protein is CASSLMTYETQYF. DNA for the CDR3: TGTGCCAGCAGCTTAATGACATACGAGACCCAGTACTTC.

The rearrangement joins TRBV5-8 to TRBJ1-2; D is perhaps TRBD1 (6 bases). V lost 0 bases and J lost 5, with 11 bases in between. The CDR3 runs to 14 residues. Germline V gives CDR1 SGHTS, CDR2 YDEGEE. The CDR3 region is CASSLGGGSYGYTF. The CDR3 DNA follows: TGTGCCAGCAGCTTGGGGGGGGGCTCGTATGGCTACACCTTC.

This sequence joins TRBV12-3 or TRBV12-4 and TRBJ1-2; possible D gene TRBD1, 6 bases. The CDR3 runs 13 residues. V lost 1 base to trimming and J lost 7 bases, with 10 bases between them. CDR3 sequence: CASSLGAGVGYTF. The DNA of the CDR3 is TGTGCCAGCAGTTTAGGGGCAGGGGTTGGCTACACCTTC.

This clone appeared many times. The chain is built from TRBV24-1 and TRBJ2-2; maybe TRBD1 (6 bases). The V end was cut by 4 bases, the J end by 5 bases, with 16 bases between. This CDR3 has 16 residues. The germline CDR1 and CDR2 sequences are KGHDR and SFDVKD. The CDR3 is CATSDATGQSTGELFF. DNA of the CDR3: TGTGCCACCAGTGACGCGACAGGTCAAAGTACCGGGGAGCTGTTTTTT.

The gene calls are TRBV27 and TRBJ1-5, with 7 nucleotides matching TRBD1. Germline CDR1 and CDR2: MNHEY and SMNVEV (reference sequence). The CDR3 is made up of 13 amino acids. The J segment lost 11 bases and the V segment lost 6 bases, leaving 10 bases of the junction unmatched. CDR3 coding DNA: TGTGCCAGCAGCCCTACAGGGGCCGCGTCCCAGCATTTT. It specifies CASSPTGAASQHF.